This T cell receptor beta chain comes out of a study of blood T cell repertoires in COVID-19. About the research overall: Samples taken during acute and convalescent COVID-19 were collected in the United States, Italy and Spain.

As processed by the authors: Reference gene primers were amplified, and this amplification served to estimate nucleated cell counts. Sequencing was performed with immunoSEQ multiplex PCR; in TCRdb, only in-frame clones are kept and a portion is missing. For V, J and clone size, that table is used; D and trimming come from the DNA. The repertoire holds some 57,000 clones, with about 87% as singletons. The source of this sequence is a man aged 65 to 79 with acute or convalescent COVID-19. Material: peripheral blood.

CDR3 sequence reads: CASSLMWKGGEQYF. CDR3 nucleotides: TGTGCCAGCAGTTTAATGTGGAAAGGGGGAGAGCAGTACTTC. The chain carries TRBV28 and TRBJ2-7; TRBD1 is a possible D gene (6 bases). Deletions cut 2 bases from V and 7 bases from J, with 15 bases between. The CDR3 length is 14 residues. CDR1 MDHEN and CDR2 SYDVKM come from the germline V gene.